One sample yielded the 5 T cell receptor delta chains listed below, sequenced in a study of gamma-delta chains in newborns, infants, children. TCRdb re-called the reads with CATT. Altogether some 5,000 delta-chain clones are present, 0.42% being singletons, with the ten largest covering around 15%. The source material was blood. The receptors come from a child who was a newborn, infant or young child, either healthy, febrile or measles-vaccinated (not recorded which).

The table lists this clone with a few counts. The protein TCRdb lists belongs to a much larger clone and differs from this DNA's translation at residue 7, which points to a read error; the protein shown is made from the DNA. The rearrangement links TRDV2 to TRDJ1; TRDD3 might be the D (6 bases). The J gene was not available in TCRdb and was assigned here by matching the DNA to germline segments. V lost 3 bases and J 3 bases, leaving 7 bases between the germline ends. The CDR3 extends over 12 amino acids. Germline CDR1 reads GEAIGNYY; CDR2 reads EKD. This chain's CDR3 is CACDWGADKLIF. In DNA form, the CDR3 reads TGTGCCTGTGACTGGGGGGCCGATAAACTCATCTTT.

This clone has more than one count but fewer than ten. The chain is built from TRDV2 and TRDJ3; 12 positions agree with TRDD3. The V gene's germline CDR1 is GEAIGNYY and CDR2 EKD. Unmatched junction bases numbered 8, after V lost 3 bases and J lost 0 bases. The CDR3 covers 20 residues. This chain's CDR3 is CACDPLGDTQSSWDTRQMFF. The CDR3 DNA is TGTGCCTGTGACCCTCTGGGGGATACGCAGAGCTCCTGGGACACCCGACAGATGTTTTTC.

A word on this clone: A read error is possible here, since a much larger clone lies one base away. The sample carries other DNA sequences with the same CDR3. The chain carries TRDV2 and TRDJ1; 11 bases fit TRDD3. This CDR3 region has 13 residues. Germline V gene data show CDR1 as GEAIGNYY and CDR2 as EKD. The CDR3 coding sequence is TGCGCCTGTGACCCCTTACTGGGGGATAGACTCATCTTT. Translation: CACDPLLGDRLIF.

This clone was observed a few times. The mismatch at residue 5 between this DNA's translation and the TCRdb protein of a much larger clone likely reflects a read error; the protein shown is translated from the DNA. The gene calls are TRDV2 and TRDJ3, with TRDD3 matching 11 bases. CDR3 length: 19 amino acids. Losses at the gene ends were 2 bases for V and 0 bases for J; bases not matched to a gene: 5. CDR1 and CDR2 (germline): GEAIGNYY, EKD. The CDR3 DNA is TGTGCCTGTGACATCTTACTGGGGGATAACTCCTGGGACACCCGACAGATGTTTTTC. It encodes CACDILLGDNSWDTRQMFF.

This clone came up a few times. TCRdb shows a much larger clone's protein in place of this DNA's translation, and the two differ at residue 7, likely through a read error; the protein shown is translated from the DNA. The gene calls are TRDV2 and TRDJ3, with TRDD3 matching 9 bases. Germline CDR1 and CDR2: GEAIGNYY and EKD. This CDR3 is built from 19 residues. V was clipped by 3 bases and J by 2 bases; unmatched bases: 10. CDR3 amino acids: CACDALPGDTTWDTRQMFF. CDR3 in DNA: TGTGCCTGTGACGCCCTACCGGGGGATACCACCTGGGACACCCGACAGATGTTTTTC.